These 8 T cell receptor beta chains share one sample of origin, sequenced in a study of blood T cell repertoires in COVID-19. Only in-frame clones appear in the TCRdb table, and some are missing; sequencing was by immunoSEQ multiplex PCR. The data hold 90,000 or so clones, with about 90% observed a single time. Sample: peripheral blood. These receptors came from a woman of 80 years or more with active or convalescent COVID-19.

CDR3 sequence reads: CASSLGGLSYNEQFF. The CDR3 region has the DNA TGTGCCAGCAGCTTGGGGGGACTCTCGTACAATGAGCAGTTCTTC. V usage is TRBV5-8 and J usage is TRBJ2-1, with D possibly TRBD2 on 6 matching bases. Deletions cut 0 bases from V and 4 bases from J, with 11 bases between. The CDR3 spans 15 residues. The germline CDR1 and CDR2 sequences are SGHTS and YDEGEE. Filled out from reference TRBV5-8 and TRBJ2-1, the complete variable domain reads EAGVTQSPTHLIKTRGQQATLRCSPISGHTSVYWYQQALGLGLQFLLWYDEGEERNRGNFPPRFSGRQFPNYSSELNVNALELEDSALYLCASSLGGLSYNEQFFGPGTRLTVL.

Regarding this clone: At one end the junction does not follow the germline gene, possibly because of a read error. The chain has TRBV5-4 and TRBJ2-7; TRBD2 matches 11 bases. The germline gives CDR1 SGHNT, CDR2 YYREEE (reference sequence). This CDR3 contains 17 residues. CDR3 protein: CASNLGGTGTSGYEQYF. The DNA of the CDR3 is TGTGCCAGCAACTTGGGCGGAACCGGGACTAGCGGCTACGAGCAGTACTTC.

This clone was observed once. V is TRBV19 and J is TRBJ1-2, with 8 nucleotides matching TRBD1. The V segment lost 5 bases and the J segment 4 bases; nucleotides outside the gene matches: 9. Per the germline V gene, CDR1 is LNHDA and CDR2 is SQIVND (reference sequence). This CDR3 has 15 amino acids. The DNA for the CDR3 is TGTGCCAGTAGTTCCCCTCGGACAGGGTCCTATGGCTACACCTTC. It yields the protein CASSSPRTGSYGYTF.

CDR3 loop: CASSEGAANYEQYF. CDR3 coding DNA: TGTGCCAGCAGTGAAGGGGCCGCCAACTACGAGCAGTACTTC. V and J are TRBV6-1 and TRBJ2-7; D unresolved. V lost 1 base and J lost 3, with 10 bases in between. The CDR3 contains 14 residues. The germline CDR1 and CDR2 sequences are MNHNS and SASEGT.

This clone was seen a few times. The J gene is TRBJ1-5, the V gene TRBV12-3 or TRBV12-4; unclear D gene. The CDR3 covers 13 residues. Deletions cut 6 bases from V and 3 bases from J, with 9 bases between. The CDR3 sequence is CASRRQYNQPQHF. CDR3 DNA sequence: TGTGCCAGCAGGAGGCAGTACAATCAGCCCCAGCATTTT.

V usage is TRBV2 and J usage is TRBJ2-5; 9 bases align to TRBD2. The CDR3 totals 12 residues. Germline V gene sequence: CDR1 SNHLY, CDR2 FYNNEI. Trimming cost V 10 bases and J 5 bases; bases outside gene matches: 5. CDR3 loop: CATKGTSETQYF. Here the CDR3 DNA reads TGTGCCACTAAAGGGACTAGCGAGACCCAGTACTTC.

This clone occurred once. This chain uses TRBV7-2 with TRBJ1-2, with 7 bases lining up with TRBD1. Per the germline V gene, CDR1 is SGHTA and CDR2 is FQGNSA. The CDR3 sequence is 14 residues long. V gave up 1 base and J gave up 4 bases; unmatched junction bases: 3. In DNA, the CDR3 is TGTGCCAGCAGCTTAGGACAGGGCCTCTATGGCTACACCTTC. Translating it yields CASSLGQGLYGYTF.

This chain joins TRBV6-5 and TRBJ1-1, with 7 positions matching TRBD1. The CDR3 runs 12 residues. Germline CDR1 MNHEY, CDR2 SVGAGI. The J segment lost 10 bases and the V segment lost 0 bases, leaving 2 bases of the junction unmatched. The CDR3 DNA sequence: TGTGCCAGCAGTTACTCACAGGGGAGAGCTTTCTTT. Protein product: CASSYSQGRAFF.